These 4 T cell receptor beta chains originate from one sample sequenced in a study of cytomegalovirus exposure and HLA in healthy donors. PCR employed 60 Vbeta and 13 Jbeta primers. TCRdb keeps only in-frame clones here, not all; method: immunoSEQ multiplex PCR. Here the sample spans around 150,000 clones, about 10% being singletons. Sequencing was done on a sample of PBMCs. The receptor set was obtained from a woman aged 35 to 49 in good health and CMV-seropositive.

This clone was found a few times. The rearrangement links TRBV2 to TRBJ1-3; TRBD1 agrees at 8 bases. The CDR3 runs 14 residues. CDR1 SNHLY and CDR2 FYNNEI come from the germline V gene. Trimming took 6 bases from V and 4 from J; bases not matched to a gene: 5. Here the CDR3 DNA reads TGTGCCAGCAGACAGGGGGTCTCCGGAAACACCATATATTTT. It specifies CASRQGVSGNTIYF.

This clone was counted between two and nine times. CDR3 region: CASSPTSGGAGETQYF. As DNA, the CDR3 is TGTGCCAGCAGCCCCACTAGCGGGGGGGCCGGGGAGACCCAGTACTTC. The chain couples TRBV9 to TRBJ2-5, with TRBD2 matching 13 bases. Germline CDR1 is SGDLS and CDR2 is YYNGEE. CDR3 size: 16 residues. V lost 4 bases, J lost 5 bases, and 8 bases stayed unmatched.

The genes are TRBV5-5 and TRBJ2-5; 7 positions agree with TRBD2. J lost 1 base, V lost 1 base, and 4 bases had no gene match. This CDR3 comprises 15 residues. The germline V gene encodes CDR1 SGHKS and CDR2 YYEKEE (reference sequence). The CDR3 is CASSLRGGTQETQYF. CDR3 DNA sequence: TGTGCCAGCAGCTTGCGCGGGGGAACCCAAGAGACCCAGTACTTC.

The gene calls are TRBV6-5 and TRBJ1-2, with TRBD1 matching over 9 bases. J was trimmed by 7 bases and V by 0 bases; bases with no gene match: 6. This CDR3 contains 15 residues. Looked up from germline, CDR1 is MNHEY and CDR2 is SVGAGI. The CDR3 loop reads CASSYSVGTGIGYTF. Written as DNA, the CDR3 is TGTGCCAGCAGTTACTCGGTTGGGACAGGGATTGGCTACACCTTC.